This entry features one T cell receptor (beta chain) sequence. The sample is drawn from a study of blood T cell repertoires in COVID-19. Study in general: The United States, Italy and Spain provided the acute and convalescent COVID-19 samples.

The assay was immunoSEQ multiplex PCR, and TCRdb's table has in-frame clones only and misses some. This table has about 120,000 clones, roughly two thirds appearing once. The sequenced sample was peripheral blood. This sequence was found in a woman aged 65 to 85 with acute or convalescent COVID-19.

The CDR3 DNA sequence: TGTGCCAGCAGCTGGGGACTAGCGGGAGACTCCTCCTACGAGCAGTACTTC. Amino acids: CASSWGLAGDSSYEQYF. The V and J genes are TRBV3-1 (or the pseudogene TRBV3-2) and TRBJ2-7; 14 positions match TRBD2. The V gene end was trimmed by 5 bases and the J gene end by 0 bases; junction bases not matched to a gene: 6. The CDR3 has 17 amino acids. The germline V gene encodes CDR1 LGHDT and CDR2 YNNKEL (reference sequence).